The 5 T cell receptor beta chains below all came from one sample that was sequenced in a study of CD8 T cells in Susac syndrome. Random hexamers served to reverse transcribe about 0.5 to 1 ug RNA. One entry per CDR3 protein, called by TCRdb with MiXCR from the immunoSEQ multiplex PCR reads. The sample holds about 160,000 distinct CDR3 sequences; roughly 94% are singletons and the top ten take roughly 0.08%. The sample consisted of CD4+ T cells from PBMCs. The receptors were gathered from a human donor in good health.

V and J are TRBV20-1 and TRBJ1-1; TRBD1 might be the D (5 bases). V gave up 3 bases and J gave up 0 bases, with 14 bases separating them. The germline gives CDR1 DFQATT, CDR2 SNEGSKA (reference sequence). The CDR3 is made up of 15 amino acids. The CDR3 nucleotides are TGCAGTGCTAGCGGGGCAGGGTCGATGAACACTGAAGCTTTCTTT. It specifies CSASGAGSMNTEAFF.

The chain combines TRBV30 with TRBJ2-7; D unresolved. Between the trimmed V and J ends, which lost 5 bases and 0 bases, there was a span of 17 bases. Germline loops: CDR1 GTSNPN, CDR2 SVGIG (reference sequence). This CDR3 has 15 amino acids. CDR3 loop: CAWSRVGPSSYEQYF. The CDR3 bases are TGTGCCTGGTCCCGTGTAGGTCCGAGCTCCTACGAGCAGTACTTC. Full variable domain (remainder filled in from reference TRBV30 and TRBJ2-7): SQTIHQWPATLVQPVGSPLSLECTVEGTSNPNLYWYRQAAGRGLQLLFYSVGIGQISSEVPQNLSASRPQDRQFILSSKKLLLSDSGFYLCAWSRVGPSSYEQYFGPGTRLTVT.

V and J are TRBV10-3 and TRBJ1-2; 7 bases agree with TRBD1. The CDR3 has 13 amino acids. CDR1 is ENHRY, CDR2 SYGVKD, per germline. Losses at the gene ends were 5 bases for V and 4 bases for J; bases not matched to a gene: 4. The CDR3 coding sequence is TGTGCCATCAGTTCCGGGACAGTCTATGGCTACACCTTC. Its protein is CAISSGTVYGYTF.

The J gene is TRBJ1-2, the V gene TRBV20-1; no firm D call. V dropped 6 bases and J dropped 5 bases, with 10 bases sitting between them. CDR1 and CDR2 from the germline V gene are DFQATT and SNEGSKA (reference sequence). The CDR3 loop spans 11 amino acids. CDR3 sequence (DNA): TGCAGTGCCAGACGTCCTTATGGCTACACCTTC. This sequence encodes CSARRPYGYTF.

This clonotype showed up just once. J is TRBJ2-1 and V is TRBV29-1; the D gene is possibly TRBD2 (6 bases). This CDR3 is 14 amino acids long. The V gene lost 3 bases and the J gene lost 4 bases, with 13 bases spanning the gap. Germline V gene sequence: CDR1 SQVTM, CDR2 ANQGSEA. This CDR3 reads CSVDRGRSYNEQFF. In DNA, the CDR3 is TGCAGCGTTGATCGGGGGAGATCTTACAATGAGCAGTTCTTC.